Each of the 27 T cell receptor beta chains below was sequenced from the same sample in a study of T cells expressing NK-cell markers. From its re-call of the 5' RACE reads, TCRdb lists each CDR3 protein once, without DNA. The table lists more than 400,000 distinct CDR3 sequences. Material for sequencing was blood T cells: a sorted CD56 or NKG2C T cell subset, CD4+ or CD8+ T cells, or bulk PBMC T cells (not recorded which). The origin of the receptors is a woman between 18 and 70 years old in good health.

The rearrangement joins TRBV7-9 to TRBJ2-1; TCRdb lists TRBD1, though no DNA is available to test this call. Germline V gene lookup returns CDR1 SEHNR and CDR2 FQNEAQ (reference sequence). CDR3 length: 15 residues. The CDR3 here is CASSGRTVGVDEQFF.

The chain joins TRBV20-1 to TRBJ2-7; TCRdb's D call of TRBD2 is untestable without DNA. Germline V CDR1 and CDR2: DFQATT, SNEGSKA (reference sequence). The CDR3 is made up of 14 amino acids. The CDR3 is CSAGNLAGTGEQYF.

The gene calls are TRBV3-1 and TRBJ1-4; TCRdb names TRBD1, which stays unverified in the absence of DNA. The CDR3 has 14 amino acids. The germline V gene encodes CDR1 LGHDT and CDR2 YNNKEL (reference sequence). CDR3 region: CASSLGQGTKPAAF.

CDR3: CASSFGRDDTGELFF. V is TRBV12-3 or TRBV12-4 and J is TRBJ2-2; TCRdb's D call of TRBD2 is untestable without DNA. This CDR3 has 15 residues.

The chain combines TRBV25-1 with TRBJ2-3; lacking DNA, the TRBD2 call made by TCRdb goes unchecked. This CDR3 has 15 amino acids. Germline V lookup: CDR1 MGHDK, CDR2 SYGVNS. The CDR3 region is CASSKAGGLTDTQYF.

The chain combines TRBV6-1 with TRBJ1-5; absent DNA, TCRdb's TRBD1 call cannot be checked. Germline V gene lookup returns CDR1 MNHNS and CDR2 SASEGT. The CDR3 extends over 13 amino acids. CDR3 sequence: CASTAQGGRPQHF.

J is TRBJ2-2 and V is TRBV11-2; no DNA is available, so the TRBD1 call from TCRdb remains unchecked. Germline CDR1 is SGHAT and CDR2 is FQNNGV. The CDR3 contains 17 residues. CDR3: CASSLPLRDRAIGELFF.

The chain is built from TRBV4-3 and TRBJ2-3. Germline loops: CDR1 LGHNA, CDR2 YSLEER. The CDR3 has 15 amino acids. The CDR3 is CASSQDLGRTDTQYF.

The chain combines TRBV27 with TRBJ2-1; TCRdb calls TRBD2, which cannot be checked without DNA. The CDR3 length is 15 residues. Germline V gene sequence: CDR1 MNHEY, CDR2 SMNVEV (reference sequence). CDR3 protein: CAASPSSGLYNEQFF.

The J gene is TRBJ2-7, the V gene TRBV30; TCRdb reports TRBD1, a call that lacks DNA to check it against. The germline V gene has CDR1 GTSNPN and CDR2 SVGIG (reference sequence). The CDR3 is made up of 11 amino acids. The CDR3 loop is CAWKTGGEQYF.

The J gene is TRBJ1-1, the V gene TRBV4-3; TCRdb outputs TRBD1, but without DNA this stays unchecked. Germline V CDR1 and CDR2: LGHNA, YSLEER. There are 16 residues in the CDR3. CDR3 residues: CASSQGGWQGNTEAFF.

V usage is TRBV14 and J usage is TRBJ2-5; TCRdb's D call, TRBD1, is unchecked because there is no DNA. The CDR3 contains 16 residues. Germline assignment: CDR1 SGHDN and CDR2 FVKESK. CDR3 sequence: CASSPALQGGQKTQYF.

This rearrangement joins TRBV6-1 to TRBJ1-4. CDR3 length: 13 amino acids. Germline assignment: CDR1 MNHNS and CDR2 SASEGT. This CDR3 is CASKTTWDEKLFF.

The chain uses TRBV6-2 or TRBV6-3 and TRBJ2-1; TCRdb outputs TRBD1, but without DNA this stays unchecked. Germline-derived CDR1 and CDR2 are MNHEY and SVGEGT. This CDR3 comprises 14 residues. The CDR3: CASDPGTGNDEQFF.

This CDR3 is CASSYSRGSLNTEAFF. J is TRBJ1-1 and V is TRBV6-5. Germline lookup yields CDR1 MNHEY and CDR2 SVGAGI. The CDR3 spans 16 residues.

V gene TRBV29-1 combines with J gene TRBJ1-1; the D gene TCRdb calls, TRBD1, cannot be checked with no DNA. Germline values: CDR1 SQVTM, CDR2 ANQGSEA. This CDR3 is 13 amino acids long. This CDR3 is CSVEGGPNTEAFF. Full variable domain (outside the CDR3, taken from reference TRBV29-1 and TRBJ1-1): SAVISQKPSRDICQRGTSLTIQCQVDSQVTMMFWYRQQPGQSLTLIATANQGSEATYESGFVIDKFPISRPNLTFSTLTVSNMSPEDSSIYLCSVEGGPNTEAFFGQGTRLTVV.

V is TRBV10-3 and J is TRBJ1-6; lacking DNA, the TRBD1 call made by TCRdb goes unchecked. The CDR3 runs 12 residues. Germline CDR1 and CDR2: ENHRY and SYGVKD. The CDR3 loop reads CAIKTGESPLHF.

This sequence joins TRBV2 and TRBJ1-5. Germline V gene lookup returns CDR1 SNHLY and CDR2 FYNNEI. The length of the CDR3 is 14 residues. This chain's CDR3 is CASRLGEVDQPQHF. Looking up the rest from reference TRBV2 and TRBJ1-5 gives the full variable domain: EPEVTQTPSHQVTQMGQEVILRCVPISNHLYFYWYRQILGQKVEFLVSFYNNEISEKSEIFDDQFSVERPDGSNFTLKIRSTKLEDSAMYFCASRLGEVDQPQHFGDGTRLSIL.

This chain uses TRBV12-3 or TRBV12-4 with TRBJ2-5; TCRdb selects TRBD2, and the lack of DNA leaves this call unchecked. The CDR3 extends over 18 amino acids. The CDR3 reads CASSYPLPPSGEKETQYF.

The rearrangement uses TRBV7-2 and TRBJ1-4. The CDR3 loop spans 14 amino acids. The germline V gene encodes CDR1 SGHTA and CDR2 FQGNSA. This CDR3 reads CASPSEGKSEKLFF.

This chain uses TRBV12-3 or TRBV12-4 with TRBJ1-4; TCRdb selects TRBD1, and the lack of DNA leaves this call unchecked. The CDR3 consists of 14 residues. CDR3 region: CASSRRDRNEKLFF.

The chain is built from TRBV5-6 and TRBJ2-2; TCRdb picks TRBD1, but there is no DNA to check that call. Looked up from germline, CDR1 is SGHDT and CDR2 is YYEEEE. There are 18 residues in the CDR3. The CDR3 is CASSRTGRGRTGTGELFF.

V is TRBV7-9 and J is TRBJ2-7; TCRdb's D call, TRBD1, is unchecked because there is no DNA. The V gene's germline CDR1 is SEHNR and CDR2 FQNEAQ (reference sequence). This CDR3 has 14 amino acids. CDR3 protein: CASSPPVHLYEQYF.

The chain links TRBV4-3 to TRBJ2-1; TCRdb's D gene call, TRBD1, goes unchecked for lack of DNA. Per germline, CDR1 LGHNA and CDR2 YSLEER. The CDR3 loop spans 14 amino acids. This chain's CDR3 is CASSQVGQGGEQFF.

The chain uses TRBV4-3 and TRBJ2-7. The CDR3 has 14 residues. Germline V lookup: CDR1 LGHNA, CDR2 YSLEER. The CDR3: CASSQDSVRYEQYF.

The CDR3 loop reads CSASGTSNYEQYF. The chain links TRBV20-1 to TRBJ2-7; TCRdb calls TRBD2, which cannot be checked without DNA. The V gene's germline CDR1 is DFQATT and CDR2 SNEGSKA (reference sequence). The CDR3 is 13 residues long.

The chain is built from TRBV6-2 or TRBV6-3 and TRBJ2-1; the TCRdb call, TRBD2, lacks DNA for checking. This CDR3 region has 13 residues. Germline V CDR1 and CDR2: MNHEY, SVGEGT. The CDR3 region is CASSSKPTSLELF.